What follows are 13 T cell receptor beta chains derived from one specimen sequenced in a study of blood T cell repertoires in COVID-19. Generated by immunoSEQ multiplex PCR, the TCRdb table keeps only in-frame clones and is missing some. Of about 94,000 clones in the sample, around 87% were seen once. Sequencing was performed on peripheral blood. All receptors come from a human donor with acute or convalescent COVID-19. The donor label of this sample is uncertain.

The V and J genes are TRBV18 and TRBJ1-1; a weak D match, TRBD1 (6 bases). V lost 3 bases, J lost 1 base, and 12 bases lay in between. This CDR3 region has 15 residues. The germline CDR1 and CDR2 sequences are KGHSH and LQKENI. The DNA of the CDR3 is TGTGCCAGCTCACCGTTGACAGGTGGGAACACTGAAGCTTTCTTT. Translating it yields CASSPLTGGNTEAFF.

V and J are TRBV9 and TRBJ2-1; 9 bases agree with TRBD2. Per the germline V gene, CDR1 is SGDLS and CDR2 is YYNGEE. The V gene end was trimmed by 4 bases and the J gene end by 2 bases; junction bases not matched to a gene: 7. This CDR3 spans 16 amino acids. CDR3 loop: CASSPSGALTYNEQFF. The CDR3 bases are TGTGCCAGCAGCCCTAGCGGGGCCCTCACCTACAATGAGCAGTTCTTC.

The V call is TRBV27, the J call TRBJ2-5; 7 bases map to TRBD1. CDR1 is MNHEY and CDR2 is SMNVEV in the germline V gene (reference sequence). The CDR3 loop spans 15 amino acids. The ends lost 6 bases at V and 1 base at J; junction bases unmatched: 8. CDR3 loop: CASRSPRTGQETQYF. The DNA of the CDR3 is TGTGCCAGCAGATCTCCCAGGACAGGCCAAGAGACCCAGTACTTC.

This clone was seen a single time. The rearrangement links TRBV18 to TRBJ1-5; 9 bases are a match to TRBD1. In germline, CDR1 is KGHSH, CDR2 LQKENI. The CDR3 runs 14 residues. With V trimmed by 2 bases and J by 6 bases, 2 bases remained unmatched. CDR3 sequence: CASSPSTGGQPQHF. The CDR3 DNA follows: TGTGCCAGCTCACCATCGACAGGGGGTCAGCCCCAGCATTTT.

The rearrangement joins TRBV24-1 to TRBJ2-3; possibly TRBD1 for D (6 bases). With 4 bases removed from V and 2 bases from J, the gap between germline ends came to 12 bases. CDR3 length equals 15 residues. The germline V gene has CDR1 KGHDR and CDR2 SFDVKD. The CDR3 DNA is TGTGCCACCAGTGAAGACAGGACTCTCACAGATACGCAGTATTTT. The encoded protein is CATSEDRTLTDTQYF.

This rearrangement joins TRBV28 to TRBJ1-2, with 7 bases that match TRBD1. The J segment lost 4 bases and the V segment lost 5 bases, leaving 10 bases of the junction unmatched. Germline V gives CDR1 MDHEN, CDR2 SYDVKM. The CDR3 runs to 15 residues. Here the CDR3 reads CASSLPGTAFYGYTF. CDR3 DNA sequence: TGTGCCAGCAGTCTCCCCGGGACAGCTTTCTATGGCTACACCTTC.

V and J are TRBV5-1 and TRBJ2-3; 7 nucleotides line up with TRBD2. V shed 7 bases, J shed 0 bases, and the junction held 5 bases outside the gene matches. The CDR3 extends over 14 amino acids. Germline V lookup: CDR1 SGHRS, CDR2 YFSETQ. CDR3 protein: CASQLASSTDTQYF. Here the CDR3 DNA reads TGCGCCAGCCAACTAGCGTCTAGCACAGATACGCAGTATTTT.

The rearrangement links TRBV10-3 to TRBJ2-7, with TRBD1 identical over 8 bases. The CDR3 loop spans 14 amino acids. The germline V gene encodes CDR1 ENHRY and CDR2 SYGVKD. V shed 6 bases, J shed 7 bases, and the junction held 11 bases outside the gene matches. This chain's CDR3 is CAISPGTGLWEQYF. The CDR3 DNA reads as TGTGCCATCAGCCCCGGGACAGGCCTGTGGGAGCAGTACTTC.

The chain employs TRBV5-1 and TRBJ2-5; D gene uncertain. The CDR3 totals 15 residues. Germline-derived CDR1 and CDR2 are SGHRS and YFSETQ. Trimming shortened V by 0 bases and J by 1 base, and 10 bases separated the two germline ends. CDR3 in DNA: TGCGCCAGCAGCTTGGCCGGCGGAGTCCAAGAGACCCAGTACTTC. As protein: CASSLAGGVQETQYF.

As to this clone: Sequence at one end of the junction differs from germline and may be a read error. This sequence joins TRBV14 and TRBJ1-2; D perhaps matches TRBD1 (5 bases). Germline loops: CDR1 SGHDN, CDR2 FVKESK. CDR3 length equals 16 residues. The CDR3 DNA follows: TGTGCCAGCACCCAAGGTAAGGGGCAGGTCAACTATGGCTACACCTTC. Translated: CASTQGKGQVNYGYTF.

This chain links TRBV6-1 with TRBJ1-5, with 7 bases matching TRBD1. The CDR3 has 15 residues. With 3 bases clipped from V and 4 bases from J, the junction kept 6 bases outside the gene matches. Germline V lookup: CDR1 MNHNS, CDR2 SASEGT. DNA for the CDR3: TGTGCCAGCAGTGACCGGGACAGCCCTAATCAGCCCCAGCATTTT. This encodes CASSDRDSPNQPQHF.

This clone was counted only a few times. This rearrangement joins TRBV5-6 to TRBJ2-7; 7 nucleotides line up with TRBD2. Germline lookup yields CDR1 SGHDT and CDR2 YYEEEE. Trimming removed 0 bases from V and 0 bases from J; junction bases left unmatched: 3. This CDR3 is built from 15 residues. CDR3 in amino acids: CASSLVLADSYEQYF. The CDR3 DNA sequence: TGTGCCAGCAGCTTGGTCCTAGCGGACTCCTACGAGCAGTACTTC.

The chain carries TRBV14 and TRBJ2-2, with 8 bases fitting TRBD1. V lost 5 bases to trimming and J lost 6 bases; unmatched junction nucleotides: 5. CDR3 length equals 14 residues. In germline, CDR1 is SGHDN, CDR2 FVKESK. This CDR3 reads CASSWDRQAGELFF. Written as DNA, the CDR3 is TGTGCCAGCAGCTGGGACAGGCAGGCCGGGGAGCTGTTTTTT.